One sample yielded the 29 T cell receptor beta chains listed below, sequenced in a study of shared clonotypes between healthy human individuals. The method was immunoSEQ multiplex PCR; TCRdb's version includes in-frame clones alone and lacks a portion of them. The data show some 550,000 clones, with around 97% seen just once and less than 0.065% held by the top ten. Sequenced: naive CD4+ T cells sorted from blood. The sample's subset: CD45RA+ positively selected. These TCRs come from a woman aged 25 to 39 in good health.

V is TRBV5-1 and J is TRBJ1-5; D is unresolved. Trimming shortened V by 4 bases and J by 7 bases, and 12 bases separated the two germline ends. Germline-derived CDR1 and CDR2 are SGHRS and YFSETQ. The CDR3 is 13 amino acids. The CDR3 coding sequence is TGCGCCAGCAGCGCCCTTCCGGACCAGCCCCAGCATTTT. Amino acids: CASSALPDQPQHF.

The chain uses TRBV28 and TRBJ2-2, with a weak D call TRBD2 (5 bases). The CDR3 spans 16 residues. Trimming pared 6 bases from V and 0 bases from J, leaving 14 bases between. The germline V gene encodes CDR1 MDHEN and CDR2 SYDVKM. CDR3 sequence reads: CASSFPLLANTGELFF. The CDR3 region has the DNA TGTGCCAGCAGCTTCCCTTTACTAGCGAACACCGGGGAGCTGTTTTTT.

This rearrangement joins TRBV5-1 to TRBJ1-3; D is possibly TRBD1 (5 bases). Germline V gene data show CDR1 as SGHRS and CDR2 as YFSETQ. Deletions cut 5 bases from V and 2 bases from J, with 8 bases between. This CDR3 comprises 13 residues. The CDR3 region is CASRRGAGNTIYF. The CDR3 DNA reads TGCGCCAGCAGGCGGGGCGCTGGAAACACCATATATTTT.

The gene calls are TRBV10-3 and TRBJ2-5; 9 bases fit TRBD2. The assigned J gene may be wrong: the sequence end matches TRBJ2-7 better. The CDR3 spans 14 residues. Germline loops: CDR1 ENHRY, CDR2 SYGVKD. As DNA, the CDR3 is TGTGCCATCAGGAGAGCTAGCGGGGCCTACGAGCAGTACTTC. Its translation is CAIRRASGAYEQYF.

The chain uses TRBV28 and TRBJ1-5; a weak D match, TRBD1 (5 bases). With 6 bases removed from V and 3 bases from J, the gap between germline ends came to 18 bases. Germline loops: CDR1 MDHEN, CDR2 SYDVKM. The CDR3 contains 16 residues. The CDR3 sequence is CASSRLSGGVNQPQHF. CDR3 in DNA: TGTGCCAGCAGCAGGCTATCCGGGGGGGTCAATCAGCCCCAGCATTTT.

The J gene is TRBJ2-7, the V gene TRBV28, with 9 bases lining up with TRBD2. The CDR3 sequence is 15 residues long. CDR1 and CDR2 from the germline V gene are MDHEN and SYDVKM. With 6 bases clipped from V and 1 base from J, the junction kept 7 bases outside the gene matches. CDR3 bases: TGTGCCAGCAGGGCCCCTAGCGGGATGTCCTACGAGCAGTACTTC. Amino acids: CASRAPSGMSYEQYF. The full variable domain, its missing parts supplied by reference TRBV28 and TRBJ2-7, is DVKVTQSSRYLVKRTGEKVFLECVQDMDHENMFWYRQDPGLGLRLIYFSYDVKMKEKGDIPEGYSVSREKKERFSLILESASTNQTSMYLCASRAPSGMSYEQYFGPGTRLTVT.

This chain joins TRBV11-2 and TRBJ1-1; D is unresolved. Germline V CDR1 and CDR2: SGHAT, FQNNGV. The CDR3 loop spans 11 amino acids. V was clipped by 1 base and J by 13 bases, with 10 bases between them. The CDR3 sequence is CASSLGLSGFF. CDR3 DNA sequence: TGTGCCAGCAGCTTAGGGCTCAGTGGTTTCTTT.

This rearrangement joins TRBV28 to TRBJ1-2; D uncertain. CDR3 length: 13 residues. The germline gives CDR1 MDHEN, CDR2 SYDVKM. Trimming removed 3 bases at V and 0 bases at J, with 5 bases between. In DNA, the CDR3 is TGTGCCAGCAGTTTCGGGCCTAACTATGGCTACACCTTC. It translates to CASSFGPNYGYTF.

This clone was counted once. Here the CDR3 reads CASSLSGFSGYTF. In nucleotides, the CDR3 is TGTGCCAGCAGTTTATCAGGGTTTAGTGGCTACACCTTC. The V call is TRBV27, the J call TRBJ1-2; D unclear. From germline, CDR1 is MNHEY and CDR2 SMNVEV (reference sequence). The CDR3 sequence is 13 residues long. Trimming left V 0 bases short and J 7 bases short, with 9 bases between.

This clone was counted a single time. The genes are TRBV6-1 and TRBJ1-1; TRBD1 might be the D (5 bases). Germline CDR1 is MNHNS and CDR2 is SASEGT. Deletions cut 1 base from V and 6 bases from J, with 9 bases between. The CDR3 length is 13 residues. CDR3 loop: CASSEVGAAEAFF. The CDR3 nucleotides read TGTGCCAGCAGTGAAGTCGGGGCAGCTGAAGCTTTCTTT.

This chain uses TRBV19 with TRBJ1-1, with D possibly TRBD1 on 5 matching bases. Germline assignment: CDR1 LNHDA and CDR2 SQIVND (reference sequence). Trimming left V 3 bases short and J 4 bases short, with 12 bases between. The CDR3 length is 14 residues. In DNA form, the CDR3 reads TGTGCCAGTAGTATTGGGGGGTACAGCACTGAAGCTTTCTTT. Translation: CASSIGGYSTEAFF.

The chain couples TRBV2 to TRBJ2-2; unclear D gene. CDR3 size: 15 residues. CDR1 and CDR2 from the germline V gene are SNHLY and FYNNEI. V was clipped by 5 bases and J by 3 bases, with 13 bases between them. As DNA, the CDR3 is TGTGCCAGCAGTAAACCCCTCCCGGACACCGGGGAGCTGTTTTTT. This gives the protein CASSKPLPDTGELFF.

Concerning this clone: At the DNA level, this CDR3 is encoded by other sequences in the same sample as well. This sequence joins TRBV5-1 and TRBJ2-3; 12 bases fit TRBD2. The V gene's germline CDR1 is SGHRS and CDR2 YFSETQ. The V segment lost 4 bases and the J segment 0 bases; nucleotides outside the gene matches: 3. The CDR3 loop spans 16 amino acids. The CDR3 sequence: CASSLGLAGSTDTQYF. CDR3 coding DNA: TGCGCCAGCAGCCTTGGACTAGCGGGAAGCACAGATACGCAGTATTTT.

The chain is built from TRBV18 and TRBJ2-5, with TRBD1 as a possible D gene (6 bases). CDR1 is KGHSH, CDR2 LQKENI, per germline. This CDR3 is 15 amino acids long. Trimming shortened V by 1 base and J by 1 base, and 10 bases separated the two germline ends. The CDR3 loop reads CASSPLQGSQETQYF. CDR3 sequence (DNA): TGTGCCAGCTCACCACTACAGGGCAGCCAAGAGACCCAGTACTTC.

CDR3 nucleotides: TGTGCCAGCACCCCGGGGTACAGGGGAAACACTGAAGCTTTCTTT. Translated, it gives CASTPGYRGNTEAFF. This sequence joins TRBV28 and TRBJ1-1; 7 bases fit TRBD1. The length of the CDR3 is 15 residues. V lost 7 bases to trimming and J lost 2 bases; unmatched junction nucleotides: 10. Germline V gives CDR1 MDHEN, CDR2 SYDVKM.

V gene TRBV5-1 combines with J gene TRBJ1-6; the match to TRBD1 covers 7 bases. The germline CDR1 and CDR2 sequences are SGHRS and YFSETQ. The CDR3 extends over 14 amino acids. Unmatched junction bases numbered 7, after V lost 4 bases and J lost 9 bases. Written as DNA, the CDR3 is TGCGCCAGCAGCGCTACAGGGGTGGGTTCACCCCTCCACTTT. Protein sequence: CASSATGVGSPLHF.

V is TRBV28 and J is TRBJ2-7, with 7 nucleotides matching TRBD2. Germline V gene data show CDR1 as MDHEN and CDR2 as SYDVKM. This CDR3 is built from 16 residues. After removal of 4 bases from V and 0 bases from J, the junction contained 9 bases not matched to a gene. The CDR3: CASSWGGDPGSYEQYF. The CDR3 nucleotides read TGTGCCAGCAGTTGGGGGGGGGACCCCGGCTCCTACGAGCAGTACTTC. Using reference TRBV28 and TRBJ2-7 for the parts outside the CDR3, the full variable domain is DVKVTQSSRYLVKRTGEKVFLECVQDMDHENMFWYRQDPGLGLRLIYFSYDVKMKEKGDIPEGYSVSREKKERFSLILESASTNQTSMYLCASSWGGDPGSYEQYFGPGTRLTVT.

The chain joins TRBV5-4 to TRBJ1-2; D is perhaps TRBD1 (6 bases). CDR1 is SGHNT and CDR2 is YYREEE in the germline V gene (reference sequence). Trimming pared 5 bases from V and 4 bases from J, leaving 12 bases between. The CDR3 runs to 13 residues. CDR3 residues: CASRPTQGYGYTF. The CDR3 coding sequence is TGTGCCAGCAGGCCGACACAGGGCTATGGCTACACCTTC.

This chain connects TRBV6-5 to TRBJ2-1; 12 nucleotides match TRBD2. The V gene's germline CDR1 is MNHEY and CDR2 SVGAGI. After removal of 0 bases from V and 9 bases from J, the junction contained 6 bases not matched to a gene. The CDR3 covers 16 residues. CDR3 DNA sequence: TGTGCCAGCAGTTACTCTCTAGCGGGAGGGCCGGGTGAGCAGTTCTTC. Residues: CASSYSLAGGPGEQFF.

This clone was picked up a small number of times. The chain combines TRBV18 with TRBJ1-2; TRBD1 matches 10 bases. The CDR3 length is 15 residues. CDR1 and CDR2 (germline): KGHSH, LQKENI. The trim removed 2 bases at V and 4 bases at J, leaving 4 bases unmatched. The DNA of the CDR3 is TGTGCCAGCTCACCAGACAGGGACAGGGGCTATGGCTACACCTTC. As protein: CASSPDRDRGYGYTF.

Here the CDR3 DNA reads TGTGCCAGCAGCTTAGGTGGCAGGCCTGAAGCTTTCTTT. The encoded protein is CASSLGGRPEAFF. The chain recombines TRBV7-8 with TRBJ1-1; D remains unclear. With 1 base removed from V and 6 bases from J, the gap between germline ends came to 9 bases. The CDR3 runs to 13 residues. The germline CDR1 and CDR2 sequences are SGHVS and FQNEAQ.

This sequence joins TRBV15 and TRBJ1-6; D remains unclear. The V end lost 1 base, the J end lost 10 bases, and 14 bases lay between the germline ends. Per germline, CDR1 LNHNV and CDR2 YYDKDF (reference sequence). The CDR3 sequence is 15 residues long. The CDR3 sequence is CATSRGIHGRSPLHF. The CDR3 DNA reads as TGTGCCACCAGCAGAGGAATACACGGGAGATCACCCCTCCACTTT. Using reference TRBV15 and TRBJ1-6 for the parts outside the CDR3, the full variable domain is DAMVIQNPRYQVTQFGKPVTLSCSQTLNHNVMYWYQQKSSQAPKLLFHYYDKDFNNEADTPDNFQSRRPNTSFCFLDIRSPGLGDTAMYLCATSRGIHGRSPLHFGNGTRLTVT.

In nucleotides, the CDR3 is TGTGCCAGCAGTCCAAACCAACCTCGGGATCAGCCCCAGCATTTT. It encodes CASSPNQPRDQPQHF. V usage is TRBV2 and J usage is TRBJ1-5; D not certain. Germline CDR1 and CDR2: SNHLY and FYNNEI. This CDR3 region has 15 residues. Deletions cut 5 bases from V and 5 bases from J, with 16 bases between.

The chain couples TRBV7-1 to TRBJ2-7; either TRBD1 or TRBD2 may fit D (5 bases each). TRBV7-1 is annotated as an ORF whose role is uncertain. V lost 5 bases, J lost 9 bases, and 20 bases lay in between. This CDR3 region has 14 residues. CDR3 residues: CASSQGPTPTGQYF. The CDR3 DNA sequence: TGTGCCAGCAGCCAGGGACCCACTCCTACGGGGCAGTACTTC.

This sequence joins TRBV5-1 and TRBJ2-7, with a possible D match to TRBD2 (5 bases). The V gene lost 0 bases and the J gene lost 4 bases, with 11 bases spanning the gap. The CDR3 loop spans 14 amino acids. Germline CDR1 reads SGHRS; CDR2 reads YFSETQ. CDR3 nucleotides: TGCGCCAGCAGCTTGGGGGAGACGGGGTACGAGCAGTACTTC. This gives the protein CASSLGETGYEQYF.

Notes on this clone: Other DNA sequences in the same sample also yield this CDR3. The chain uses TRBV5-1 and TRBJ2-5; D is undetermined. The length of the CDR3 is 12 residues. Per germline, CDR1 SGHRS and CDR2 YFSETQ. Trimming cost V 0 bases and J 2 bases, with 2 bases left between them. CDR3 DNA sequence: TGCGCCAGCAGCTTGGGGCAAGAGACCCAGTACTTC. Its protein product is CASSLGQETQYF.

V is TRBV5-1 and J is TRBJ2-7; 11 bases line up with TRBD1. This CDR3 spans 15 amino acids. Germline values: CDR1 SGHRS, CDR2 YFSETQ. J was trimmed by 6 bases and V by 4 bases; bases with no gene match: 9. The chain's CDR3 is CASSSGQGALGEQYF. The CDR3 bases are TGCGCCAGCAGCAGTGGACAGGGGGCCCTTGGCGAGCAGTACTTC.

J is TRBJ2-7 and V is TRBV6-6, with D possibly TRBD1 on 6 matching bases. This CDR3 is built from 12 residues. Germline CDR1 reads MNHNY; CDR2 reads SVGAGI (reference sequence). Trimming cost V 6 bases and J 6 bases, with 12 bases left between them. The CDR3 here is CASRTGQREQYF. The CDR3 bases are TGTGCCAGCAGAACAGGACAGCGCGAGCAGTACTTC.

The chain recombines TRBV4-2 with TRBJ2-1, with no clear D. This CDR3 spans 16 amino acids. CDR1 is LGHNA and CDR2 is YNFKEQ in the germline V gene. The V and J ends lost 0 bases and 4 bases respectively, with 13 bases between them. DNA for the CDR3: TGTGCCAGCAGCCAAGACCAGAGCGTTAGATACAATGAGCAGTTCTTC. Translation gives CASSQDQSVRYNEQFF.